In its sample, the clone carrying this TCR beta chain was seen many times. Antigen: not known. In the study's own analysis: With a range of about 23,224 to 750,000, the median per sample was 95,638 TCRs. TCRdb processed the RACE reads anew with MiXCR; each CDR3 protein has one entry. TCRdb, rather than the study authors, made the V and J calls. This sample yields 300,000 to 450,000 distinct CDR3 sequences, of which around 5% are seen a single time; 2% to 2.5% belongs to the top ten. V trimming: 5 bases; J trimming: 5 bases; junction bases outside the gene matches: 4. The CDR3 is made up of 14 amino acids. Germline-derived CDR1 and CDR2 are SGHAT and FQNNGV. Time point here: patch test 1, 2 weeks after DPC sensitization. Documented treatment: therapeutic diphenylcyclopropenone sensitization with weekly scalp DPC. The source of the sample is a study of human T cells and chemical hapten exposure. Study-wide results and caveats: Among TCRs, those above 1 in 1000 frequency were unaffected by DPC sensitization. Significantly more large CDR3 similarity clusters arose among expanded TCRs than among controls.

The sample consisted of whole blood, taken in connection with sensitization to the hapten diphenylcyclopropenone (DPC). The chain recombines TRBV11-2 with TRBJ2-1; 9 bases agree with TRBD2. The TCR comes from a woman in her forties or fifties with alopecia areata. Some clones in this sample may be carry-over from other donors' samples. The CDR3 DNA reads as TGTGCCAGCAGCGCCCTAGCGGGACACAATGAGCAGTTCTTC. Translating it yields CASSALAGHNEQFF.